The 9 T cell receptor beta chains below were found in one sample sequenced in a study of shared clonotypes between healthy human individuals. The method was immunoSEQ multiplex PCR; TCRdb's version includes in-frame clones alone and lacks a portion of them. The table records about 1 million clones, approximately 68% of them present only once. Sequenced material: memory CD4+ T cells sorted from blood. Noted subset: CD45RA-negative fraction. The receptors were gathered from a man aged 18 to 30 in good health.

The chain couples TRBV28 to TRBJ2-1; no reliable D call. V lost 2 bases and J 12 bases, leaving 8 bases between the germline ends. CDR3 length: 11 residues. Germline CDR1 reads MDHEN; CDR2 reads SYDVKM. The CDR3 reads CASSLGPRQFF. The CDR3 DNA sequence: TGTGCCAGCAGTTTAGGGCCCCGGCAGTTCTTC.

This sequence joins TRBV27 and TRBJ1-1, with 11 bases matching TRBD1. Trimming cost V 1 base and J 4 bases; bases outside gene matches: 5. CDR1 is MNHEY and CDR2 is SMNVEV in the germline V gene (reference sequence). The CDR3 contains 16 residues. In DNA, the CDR3 is TGTGCCAGCAGTTTATGGGACAGGGGGTCGGTCACTGAAGCTTTCTTT. This translates into CASSLWDRGSVTEAFF.

The chain joins TRBV19 to TRBJ2-5; D is unresolved. Trimming took off 2 bases at V and 5 bases at J, with 9 bases between the two ends. This CDR3 contains 13 residues. Germline lookup yields CDR1 LNHDA and CDR2 SQIVND (reference sequence). DNA of the CDR3: TGTGCCAGTAGTATACGTCACCCGGAGACCCAGTACTTC. As protein: CASSIRHPETQYF.

The chain uses TRBV5-5 and TRBJ1-2, with TRBD1 as a possible D gene (5 bases). Trimming took 6 bases from V and 2 from J, leaving 14 bases between them. Germline CDR1 is SGHKS and CDR2 is YYEKEE (reference sequence). The CDR3 totals 14 residues. The DNA for the CDR3 is TGTGCCAGCACTCCCTGGGGGTCGAACTATGGCTACACCTTC. Amino acid sequence: CASTPWGSNYGYTF. The variable domain in full, with the rest retrieved from reference TRBV5-5 and TRBJ1-2, is DAGVTQSPTHLIKTRGQQVTLRCSPISGHKSVSWYQQVLGQGPQFIFQYYEKEERGRGNFPDRFSARQFPNYSSELNVNALLLGDSALYLCASTPWGSNYGYTFGSGTRLTVV.

As concerns this clone: The same CDR3 arises from other DNA sequences in this sample as well. The chain is built from TRBV5-1 and TRBJ2-7; D is uncertain. Trimming pared 0 bases from V and 0 bases from J, leaving 7 bases between. The CDR3 loop spans 14 amino acids. Per germline, CDR1 SGHRS and CDR2 YFSETQ. CDR3 in DNA: TGCGCCAGCAGCTTGGGTGGTGACTCCTACGAGCAGTACTTC. It codes for CASSLGGDSYEQYF.

This clone was observed once. The rearrangement links TRBV5-1 to TRBJ1-6; perhaps TRBD1 as D (5 bases). Germline V CDR1 and CDR2: SGHRS, YFSETQ. This CDR3 comprises 16 residues. With 3 bases removed from V and 7 bases from J, the gap between germline ends came to 17 bases. CDR3 loop: CASSSLNRGENSPLHF. The CDR3 DNA is TGCGCCAGCAGCTCTTTAAATAGGGGCGAGAATTCACCCCTCCACTTT.

This clone was detected ten times or more. The chain has TRBV19 and TRBJ1-5; D is unclear. This CDR3 spans 14 amino acids. Between the trimmed V and J ends, which lost 3 bases and 4 bases, there was a span of 10 bases. The V gene's germline CDR1 is LNHDA and CDR2 SQIVND (reference sequence). CDR3 sequence (DNA): TGTGCCAGTAGTATTCCGGCCGCAAATCAGCCCCAGCATTTT. Translated, it gives CASSIPAANQPQHF.

On this clone itself: A read error may account for a junction end that differs from germline. The V gene is TRBV7-7, the J gene TRBJ1-4; D uncertain. CDR3 size: 15 residues. In germline, CDR1 is SSHAT, CDR2 FNYEAQ (reference sequence). The CDR3 reads CASSLSIAQNEKLFF. CDR3 DNA: TGTGCTAGCAGTCTTAGTATAGCACAGAACGAAAAACTGTTTTTT.

The chain uses TRBV5-6 and TRBJ2-7; a possible D gene is TRBD2 (6 bases). This CDR3 comprises 13 residues. V was clipped by 0 bases and J by 9 bases, with 13 bases between them. In germline, CDR1 is SGHDT, CDR2 YYEEEE. CDR3 nucleotides: TGTGCCAGCAGCTTGGCTACTAGCTTTCCGCAGTACTTC. Its protein product is CASSLATSFPQYF. The entire variable domain, with the rest obtained from reference TRBV5-6 and TRBJ2-7, is as follows: DAGVTQSPTHLIKTRGQQVTLRCSPKSGHDTVSWYQQALGQGPQFIFQYYEEEERQRGNFPDRFSGHQFPNYSSELNVNALLLGDSALYLCASSLATSFPQYFGPGTRLTVT.